The source of this T cell receptor beta chain is a study of blood T cell repertoires in COVID-19. Sequenced by immunoSEQ multiplex PCR; TCRdb stores in-frame clones only, minus some. Seen here are approximately 120,000 clones, roughly 76% observed once, and the top ten hold about 10%. V shed 5 bases, J shed 6 bases, and the junction held 5 bases outside the gene matches. Per germline, CDR1 SGHDT and CDR2 YYEEEE. The CDR3 consists of 12 residues. This TCR derives from a human donor in a cohort sampled during active COVID-19. Sequencing was carried out using peripheral blood. V and J are TRBV5-6 and TRBJ2-7, with 7 bases that match TRBD1. In DNA form, the CDR3 reads TGTGCCAGCAGATTACAGGGGATCGAGCAGTACTTC. This codes for CASRLQGIEQYF.